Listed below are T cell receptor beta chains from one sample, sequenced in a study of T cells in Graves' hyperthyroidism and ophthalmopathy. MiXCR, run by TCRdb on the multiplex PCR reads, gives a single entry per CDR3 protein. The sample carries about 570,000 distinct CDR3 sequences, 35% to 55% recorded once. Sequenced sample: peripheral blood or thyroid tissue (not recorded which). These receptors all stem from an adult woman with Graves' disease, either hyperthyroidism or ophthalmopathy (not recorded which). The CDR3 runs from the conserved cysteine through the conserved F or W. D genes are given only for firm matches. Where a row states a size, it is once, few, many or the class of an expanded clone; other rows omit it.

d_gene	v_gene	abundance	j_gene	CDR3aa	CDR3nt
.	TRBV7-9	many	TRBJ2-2	CASSPTFLGAEAGELFF	TGTGCCAGCAGCCCAACGTTTTTAGGCGCCGAAGCCGGGGAGCTGTTTTTT
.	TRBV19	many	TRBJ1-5	CASRKSNQPQHF	TGTGCCAGTAGGAAAAGCAATCAGCCCCAGCATTTT
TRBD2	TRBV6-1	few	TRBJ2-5	CASSEGTSGRWEETQYF	TGTGCCAGCAGTGAAGGGACTAGCGGGAGGTGGGAGGAGACCCAGTACTTC
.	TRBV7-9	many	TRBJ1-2	CASSSREDGYTF	TGTGCCAGCAGCTCCAGGGAGGATGGCTACACCTTC
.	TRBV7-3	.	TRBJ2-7	CASSQESGWEQYF	TGTGCCAGCAGCCAAGAATCAGGGTGGGAGCAGTACTTC
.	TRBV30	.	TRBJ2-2	CAWSGLPGELFF	TGTGCCTGGAGTGGTCTTCCCGGGGAGCTGTTTTTT
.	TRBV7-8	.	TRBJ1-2	CASSLGLGHPVGYTF	TGTGCCAGCAGCTTAGGTTTAGGACACCCCGTCGGCTACACCTTC
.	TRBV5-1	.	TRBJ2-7	CASSLTGTGANEQYF	TGCGCCAGCAGCTTGACAGGGACTGGGGCCAACGAGCAGTACTTC
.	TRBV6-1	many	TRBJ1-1	CASTPEGITEAFF	TGTGCCAGCACCCCAGAGGGGATCACTGAAGCTTTCTTT
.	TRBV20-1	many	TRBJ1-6	CSATPERGYYNSPLHF	TGCAGTGCAACCCCAGAGAGAGGCTACTATAATTCACCCCTCCACTTT
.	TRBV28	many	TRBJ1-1	CASSTRTAIEAFF	TGTGCCAGCAGTACCCGGACAGCTATTGAAGCTTTCTTT
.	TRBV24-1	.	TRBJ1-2	CATSVTGTYGYTF	TGTGCCACCAGTGTTACGGGGACCTATGGCTACACCTTC
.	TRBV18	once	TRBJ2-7	CASSPPLKSSYEQYF	TGTGCCAGCTCACCACCGCTAAAGAGCTCCTACGAGCAGTACTTC
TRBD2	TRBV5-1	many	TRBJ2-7	CASSGTGLAGNEQYF	TGCGCCAGCAGCGGTACCGGACTAGCGGGAAACGAGCAGTACTTC
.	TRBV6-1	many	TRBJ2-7	CASSPSLPYEQYF	TGTGCCAGCAGTCCCTCTCTACCTTACGAGCAGTACTTC
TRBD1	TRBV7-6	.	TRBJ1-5	CASSPTDRERQPQHF	TGTGCCAGCAGCCCAACGGACAGGGAACGACAGCCCCAGCATTTT
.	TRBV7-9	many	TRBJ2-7	CASSLNLELGEQYF	TGTGCCAGCAGCTTAAATCTAGAACTGGGCGAGCAGTACTTC